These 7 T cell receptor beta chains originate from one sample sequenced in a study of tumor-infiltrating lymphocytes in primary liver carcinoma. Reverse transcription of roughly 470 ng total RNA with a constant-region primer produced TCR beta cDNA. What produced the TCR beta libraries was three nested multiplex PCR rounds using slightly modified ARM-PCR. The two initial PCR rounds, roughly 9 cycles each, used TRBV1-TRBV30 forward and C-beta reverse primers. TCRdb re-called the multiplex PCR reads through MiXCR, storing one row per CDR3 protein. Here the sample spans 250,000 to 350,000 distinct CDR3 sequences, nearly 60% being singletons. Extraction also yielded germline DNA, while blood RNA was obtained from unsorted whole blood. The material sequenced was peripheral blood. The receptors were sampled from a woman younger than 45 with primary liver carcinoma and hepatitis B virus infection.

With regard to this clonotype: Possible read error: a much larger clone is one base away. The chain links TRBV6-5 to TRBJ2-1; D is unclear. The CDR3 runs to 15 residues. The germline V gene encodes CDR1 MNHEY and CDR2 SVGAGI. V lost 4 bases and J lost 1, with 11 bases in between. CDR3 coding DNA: TGTGCCAGCAGTTGCTCGCCAGGTTCCTACAATGAGCAGTTCTTC. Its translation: CASSCSPGSYNEQFF.

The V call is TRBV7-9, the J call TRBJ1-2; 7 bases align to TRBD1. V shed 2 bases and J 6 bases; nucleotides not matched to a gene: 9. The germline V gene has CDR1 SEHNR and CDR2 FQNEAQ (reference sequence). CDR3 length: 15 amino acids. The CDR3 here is CASSLSHRGTDGYTF. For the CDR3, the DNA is TGTGCCAGCAGCTTATCACACAGGGGTACGGATGGCTACACCTTC.

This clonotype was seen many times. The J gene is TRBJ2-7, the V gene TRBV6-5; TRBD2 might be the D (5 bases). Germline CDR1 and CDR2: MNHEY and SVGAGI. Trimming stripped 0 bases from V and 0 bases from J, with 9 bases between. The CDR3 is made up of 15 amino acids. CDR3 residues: CASSYSQRSSYEQYF. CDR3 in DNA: TGTGCCAGCAGTTACTCCCAGCGGTCCTCCTACGAGCAGTACTTC.

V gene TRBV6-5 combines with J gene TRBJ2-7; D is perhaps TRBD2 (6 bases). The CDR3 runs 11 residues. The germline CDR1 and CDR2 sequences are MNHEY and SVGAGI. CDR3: CVTRRGSEQYF. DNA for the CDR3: TGTGTCACCCGACGGGGGAGTGAGCAGTACTTC.

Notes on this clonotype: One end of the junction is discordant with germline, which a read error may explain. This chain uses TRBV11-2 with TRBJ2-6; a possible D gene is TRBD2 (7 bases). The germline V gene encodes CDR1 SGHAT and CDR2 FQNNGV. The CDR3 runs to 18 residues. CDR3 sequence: CASSSPMGGARGANALTF. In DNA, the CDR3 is TGTGCCAGCAGCTCGCCGATGGGGGGCGCACGGGGGGCCAACGCCCTGACTTTC.

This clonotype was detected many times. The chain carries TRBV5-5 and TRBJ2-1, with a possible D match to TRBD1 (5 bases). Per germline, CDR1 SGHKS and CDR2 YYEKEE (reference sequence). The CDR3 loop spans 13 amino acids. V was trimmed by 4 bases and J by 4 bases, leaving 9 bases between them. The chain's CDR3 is CASSQDTYNEQFF. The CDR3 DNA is TGTGCCAGCAGCCAGGACACATACAATGAGCAGTTCTTC.

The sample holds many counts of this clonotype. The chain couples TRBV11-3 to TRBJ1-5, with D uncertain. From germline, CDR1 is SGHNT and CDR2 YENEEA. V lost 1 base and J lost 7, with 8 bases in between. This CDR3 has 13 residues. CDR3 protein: CASSLGSGQPQHF. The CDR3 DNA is TGTGCCAGCAGCTTAGGGTCCGGCCAGCCCCAGCATTTT.